The source of this T cell receptor beta chain is a study of beta chain features in type 1 diabetes. Overall study: Researchers looked at roughly 110 million sorted cells across all samples.

The sequenced template was cDNA made from the entire isolated RNA. Clones were read by immunoSEQ multiplex PCR, and TCRdb kept only the in-frame ones, dropping some. The sample includes around 250,000 clones, approximately 14% of them seen just once. This clone showed up just once. Its antigen is currently unknown. V trimming: 6 bases; J trimming: 4 bases; junction bases outside the gene matches: 10. The CDR3 totals 15 residues. The V gene's germline CDR1 is MNHEY and CDR2 SVGAGI. The study, taken as a whole, reports: VDJ junctions in type 1 diabetes patients carried more deletions and fewer insertions.

The TCR was taken from a woman aged 40 to 50 in good health. The sample consisted of naive CD4+ T cells from blood. The chain carries TRBV6-5 and TRBJ2-5; 8 bases align to TRBD2. CDR3: CASSPWRGVGETQYF. CDR3 sequence (DNA): TGTGCCAGCAGCCCCTGGCGGGGGGTTGGAGAGACCCAGTACTTC.